Listed below are T cell receptor beta chains from one sample, sequenced in a study of shared clonotypes between healthy human individuals. Measured with immunoSEQ multiplex PCR; TCRdb has only the in-frame clones, and not every one. This table has 2 million to 3 million clones, 85% to 95% appearing once. What was sequenced was naive CD4+ T cells sorted from blood. These receptors came from a man in his late teens or twenties in good health. Both conserved end residues are part of each CDR3. D genes are given only for firm matches. Size tells how often a clone was seen (once, few, many) or the class of an expanded clone, and some rows leave it out.

clone size: NA; V gene: TRBV4-2; J gene: TRBJ2-7; D gene: NA; CDR3 DNA: TGTGCCAGCAGCCGGCGTGACGAGCAGTACTTC; CDR3 protein: CASSRRDEQYF
clone size: NA; V gene: TRBV6-5; J gene: TRBJ2-2; D gene: NA; CDR3 DNA: TGTGCCAGCCGCGGAACGAACACCGGGGAGCTGTTTTTT; CDR3 protein: CASRGTNTGELFF
clone size: NA; V gene: TRBV30; J gene: TRBJ2-7; D gene: NA; CDR3 DNA: TGTGCCTGGAGCGCAAGCTACGAGCAGTACTTC; CDR3 protein: CAWSASYEQYF
clone size: NA; V gene: TRBV25-1; J gene: TRBJ2-7; D gene: NA; CDR3 DNA: TGTGCCAGCGCACCTCCGGGACACTCCTACGAGCAGTACTTC; CDR3 protein: CASAPPGHSYEQYF
clone size: few; V gene: TRBV5-1; J gene: TRBJ1-1; D gene: TRBD1; CDR3 DNA: TGCGCCAGCAGCTCGACAGGGGACAACACTGAAGCTTTCTTT; CDR3 protein: CASSSTGDNTEAFF
clone size: NA; V gene: TRBV7-2; J gene: TRBJ1-2; D gene: NA; CDR3 DNA: TGTGCCAGCAGCTTAGGCCTCGACGGCTACACCTTC; CDR3 protein: CASSLGLDGYTF
clone size: NA; V gene: TRBV7-3; J gene: TRBJ2-7; D gene: NA; CDR3 DNA: TGTGCCAGCAGCTTATATAACTCCTACGAGCAGTACTTC; CDR3 protein: CASSLYNSYEQYF
clone size: NA; V gene: TRBV5-1; J gene: TRBJ2-2; D gene: NA; CDR3 DNA: TGCGCCAGCAGCTCGATTCCCGGGGAGCTGTTTTTT; CDR3 protein: CASSSIPGELFF
clone size: NA; V gene: TRBV28; J gene: TRBJ1-2; D gene: NA; CDR3 DNA: TGTGCCAGCAGTACCTATCAGGGCAACTATGGCTACACCTTC; CDR3 protein: CASSTYQGNYGYTF
clone size: NA; V gene: TRBV9; J gene: TRBJ2-1; D gene: NA; CDR3 DNA: TGTGCCAGCAGCGTAGCTCGGACTGGACCCAATGAGCAGTTCTTC; CDR3 protein: CASSVARTGPNEQFF
clone size: NA; V gene: TRBV19; J gene: TRBJ1-1; D gene: NA; CDR3 DNA: TGTGCCAGTAAGGGGAACCACTATTTGAACACTGAAGCTTTCTTT; CDR3 protein: CASKGNHYLNTEAFF
clone size: NA; V gene: TRBV2; J gene: TRBJ2-7; D gene: NA; CDR3 DNA: TGTGCCAGCAGTGAACAGGGAAACGAGCAGTACTTC; CDR3 protein: CASSEQGNEQYF
clone size: NA; V gene: TRBV7-9; J gene: TRBJ2-1; D gene: TRBD2; CDR3 DNA: TGTGCCAGCAGGTTAGCGGGAGGTCAGAATGAGCAGTTCTTC; CDR3 protein: CASRLAGGQNEQFF
clone size: NA; V gene: TRBV21-1; J gene: TRBJ1-2; D gene: NA; CDR3 DNA: TGTGCCAGCAGCCCCCCCCCGGGATTCTATGGCTACACCTTC; CDR3 protein: CASSPPPGFYGYTF
clone size: NA; V gene: TRBV21-1; J gene: TRBJ2-2; D gene: NA; CDR3 DNA: TGTGCCAGCAGCAAAGTTCCTAGCGGGGGGACCGGGGAGCTGTTTTTT; CDR3 protein: CASSKVPSGGTGELFF
clone size: NA; V gene: TRBV30; J gene: TRBJ1-2; D gene: NA; CDR3 DNA: TGTGCCTGGACCCCCGGGGACCAGGGGTATGGCTACACCTTC; CDR3 protein: CAWTPGDQGYGYTF
clone size: NA; V gene: TRBV28; J gene: TRBJ2-7; D gene: NA; CDR3 DNA: TGTGCCAGCAGTCACCGAAGCAGTAAATCCGACGAGCAGTACTTC; CDR3 protein: CASSHRSSKSDEQYF
clone size: NA; V gene: TRBV11-2; J gene: TRBJ2-1; D gene: NA; CDR3 DNA: TGTGCCAGCAGCTTAGGTGGGGGTAACTACAATGAGCAGTTCTTC; CDR3 protein: CASSLGGGNYNEQFF
clone size: NA; V gene: TRBV11-2; J gene: TRBJ1-4; D gene: TRBD1; CDR3 DNA: TGTGCCAGCAGCCCATCACAGGGGGCTAATGAAAAACTGTTTTTT; CDR3 protein: CASSPSQGANEKLFF
clone size: NA; V gene: TRBV10-3; J gene: TRBJ1-2; D gene: NA; CDR3 DNA: TGTGCCATCAGTGACAGGGGTCTTTTCGACTATGGCTACACCTTC; CDR3 protein: CAISDRGLFDYGYTF
clone size: NA; V gene: TRBV30; J gene: TRBJ2-1; D gene: TRBD2; CDR3 DNA: TGTGCCGGAGAGGGGGGGACTAGTGAGCAGTTCTTC; CDR3 protein: CAGEGGTSEQFF
clone size: NA; V gene: TRBV12-2; J gene: TRBJ2-1; D gene: NA; CDR3 DNA: TGTGCAAGTCGCTTAGAGTTCGCTGACTGGCCATGGGATGAGCAGTTCTTC; CDR3 protein: CASRLEFADWPWDEQFF
clone size: NA; V gene: TRBV6-1; J gene: TRBJ2-2; D gene: TRBD2; CDR3 DNA: TGTGCCAGCTGGGCTAGCGGGAGTACCGGGGAGCTGTTTTTT; CDR3 protein: CASWASGSTGELFF